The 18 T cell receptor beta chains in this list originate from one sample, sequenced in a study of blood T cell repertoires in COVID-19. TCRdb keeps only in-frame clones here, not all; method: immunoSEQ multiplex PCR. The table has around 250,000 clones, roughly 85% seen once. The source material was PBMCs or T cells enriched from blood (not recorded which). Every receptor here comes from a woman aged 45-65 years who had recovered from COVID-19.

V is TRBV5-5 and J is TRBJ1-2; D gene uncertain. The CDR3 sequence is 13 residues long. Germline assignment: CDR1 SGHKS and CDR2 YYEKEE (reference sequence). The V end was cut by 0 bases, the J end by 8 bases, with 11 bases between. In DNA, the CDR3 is TGTGCCAGCAGCTTGGCCCCTATCGCCGGCTACACCTTC. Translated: CASSLAPIAGYTF.

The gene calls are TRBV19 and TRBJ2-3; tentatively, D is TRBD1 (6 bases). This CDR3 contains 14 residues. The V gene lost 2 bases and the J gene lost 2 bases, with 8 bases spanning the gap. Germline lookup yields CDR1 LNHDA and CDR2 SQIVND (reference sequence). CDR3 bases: TGTGCCAGTAGTATATGGACAGCCACAGATACGCAGTATTTT. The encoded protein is CASSIWTATDTQYF.

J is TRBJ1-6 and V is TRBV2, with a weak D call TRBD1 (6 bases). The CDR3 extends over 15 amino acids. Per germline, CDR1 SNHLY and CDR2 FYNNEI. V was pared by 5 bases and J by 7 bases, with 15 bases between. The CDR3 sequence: CASSLRGNVNSPLHF. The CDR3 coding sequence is TGTGCCAGCAGTTTGAGGGGGAATGTGAATTCACCCCTCCACTTT.

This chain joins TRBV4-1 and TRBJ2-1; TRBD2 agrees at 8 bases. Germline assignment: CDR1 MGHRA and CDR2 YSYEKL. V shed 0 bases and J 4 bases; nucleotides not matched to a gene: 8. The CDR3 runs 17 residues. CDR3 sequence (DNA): TGCGCCAGCAGCCAAGACGAGACTAGCGAAATTTACAATGAGCAGTTCTTC. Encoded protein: CASSQDETSEIYNEQFF.

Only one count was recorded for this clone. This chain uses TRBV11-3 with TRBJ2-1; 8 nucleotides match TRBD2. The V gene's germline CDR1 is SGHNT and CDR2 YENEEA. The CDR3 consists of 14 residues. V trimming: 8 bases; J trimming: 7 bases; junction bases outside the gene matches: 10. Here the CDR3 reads CASSKSGSRNEQFF. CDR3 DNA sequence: TGTGCCAGCTCCAAGAGCGGGAGTAGGAATGAGCAGTTCTTC.

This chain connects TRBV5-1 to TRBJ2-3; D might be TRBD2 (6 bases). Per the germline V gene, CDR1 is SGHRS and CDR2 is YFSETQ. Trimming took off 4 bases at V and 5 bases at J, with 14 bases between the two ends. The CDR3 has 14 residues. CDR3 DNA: TGCGCCAGCAGCACCGGGAGTATGTTAGATACGCAGTATTTT. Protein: CASSTGSMLDTQYF.

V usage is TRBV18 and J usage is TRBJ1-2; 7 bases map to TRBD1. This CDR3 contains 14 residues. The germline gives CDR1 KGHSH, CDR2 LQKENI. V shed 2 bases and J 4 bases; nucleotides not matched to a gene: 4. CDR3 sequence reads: CASSPTGEGYGYTF. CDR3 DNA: TGTGCCAGCTCACCAACAGGGGAAGGCTATGGCTACACCTTC. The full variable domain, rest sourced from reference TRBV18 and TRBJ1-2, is NAGVMQNPRHLVRRRGQEARLRCSPMKGHSHVYWYRQLPEEGLKFMVYLQKENIIDESGMPKERFSAEFPKEGPSILRIQQVVRGDSAAYFCASSPTGEGYGYTFGSGTRLTVV.

CDR3 bases: TGTGCCACCAGCAGAGCCGGACAGGGTAGCTCACCCCTCCACTTT. It codes for CATSRAGQGSSPLHF. This chain joins TRBV15 and TRBJ1-6; 8 nucleotides align to TRBD1. Germline loops: CDR1 LNHNV, CDR2 YYDKDF (reference sequence). This CDR3 contains 15 residues. The junction had 6 bases not matched to a gene; V was cut back by 1 base and J by 10 bases.

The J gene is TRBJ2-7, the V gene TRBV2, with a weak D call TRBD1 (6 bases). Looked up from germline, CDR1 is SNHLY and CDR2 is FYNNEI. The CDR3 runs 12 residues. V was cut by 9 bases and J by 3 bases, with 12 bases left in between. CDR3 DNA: TGTGCCAGTACAGACAGGATCTACGAGCAGTACTTC. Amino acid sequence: CASTDRIYEQYF.

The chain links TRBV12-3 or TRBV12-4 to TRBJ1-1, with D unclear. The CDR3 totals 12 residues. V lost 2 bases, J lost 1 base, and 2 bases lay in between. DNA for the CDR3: TGTGCCAGCAGTTTACAGAACACTGAAGCTTTCTTT. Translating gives CASSLQNTEAFF.

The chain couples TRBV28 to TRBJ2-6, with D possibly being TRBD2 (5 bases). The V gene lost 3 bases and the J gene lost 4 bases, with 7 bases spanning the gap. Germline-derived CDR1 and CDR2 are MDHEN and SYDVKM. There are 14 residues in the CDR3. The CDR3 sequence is CASSFGVGANVLTF. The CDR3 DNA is TGTGCCAGCAGTTTCGGGGTGGGGGCCAACGTCCTGACTTTC.

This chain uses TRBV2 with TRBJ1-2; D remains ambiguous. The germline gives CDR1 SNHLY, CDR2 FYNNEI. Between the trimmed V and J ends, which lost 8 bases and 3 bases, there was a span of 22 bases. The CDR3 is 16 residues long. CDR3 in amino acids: CASPRPRGSKDYGYTF. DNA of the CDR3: TGTGCCAGCCCCCGGCCCCGGGGTTCTAAGGACTATGGCTACACCTTC.

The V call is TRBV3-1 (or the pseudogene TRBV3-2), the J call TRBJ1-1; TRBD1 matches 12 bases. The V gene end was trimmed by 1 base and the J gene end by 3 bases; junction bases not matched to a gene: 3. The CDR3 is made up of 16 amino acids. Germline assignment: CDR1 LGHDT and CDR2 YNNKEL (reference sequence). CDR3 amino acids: CASSQGGQGADTEAFF. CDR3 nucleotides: TGTGCCAGCAGCCAAGGGGGACAGGGGGCGGACACTGAAGCTTTCTTT.

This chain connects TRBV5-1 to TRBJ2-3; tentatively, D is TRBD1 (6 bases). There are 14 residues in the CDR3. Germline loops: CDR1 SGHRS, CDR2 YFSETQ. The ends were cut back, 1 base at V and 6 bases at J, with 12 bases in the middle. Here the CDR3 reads CASSLSFQGDTQYF. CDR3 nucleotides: TGCGCCAGCAGCTTGTCATTCCAGGGGGATACGCAGTATTTT.

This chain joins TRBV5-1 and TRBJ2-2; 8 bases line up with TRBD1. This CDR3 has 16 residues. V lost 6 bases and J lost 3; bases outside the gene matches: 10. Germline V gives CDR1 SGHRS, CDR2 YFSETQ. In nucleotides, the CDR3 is TGCGCCAGCAAACCCGTGACAGGGGAGGACACCGGGGAGCTGTTTTTT. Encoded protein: CASKPVTGEDTGELFF.

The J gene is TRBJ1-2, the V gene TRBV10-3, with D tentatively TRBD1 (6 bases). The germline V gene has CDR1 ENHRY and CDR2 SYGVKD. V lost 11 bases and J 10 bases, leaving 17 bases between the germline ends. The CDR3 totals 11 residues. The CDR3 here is CAVNNRDAYTF. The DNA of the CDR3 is TGTGCCGTAAATAACAGGGACGCCTACACCTTC.

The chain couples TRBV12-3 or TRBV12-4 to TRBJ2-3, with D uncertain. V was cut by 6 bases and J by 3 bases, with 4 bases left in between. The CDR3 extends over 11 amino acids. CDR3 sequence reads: CASSPTDTQYF. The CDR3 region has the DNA TGTGCCAGCAGCCCGACAGATACGCAGTATTTT.

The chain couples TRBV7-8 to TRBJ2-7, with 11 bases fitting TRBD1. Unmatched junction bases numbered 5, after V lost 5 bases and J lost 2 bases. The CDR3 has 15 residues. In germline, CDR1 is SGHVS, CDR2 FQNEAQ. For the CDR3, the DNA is TGTGCCAGCAGCATGGGACAGGGGGGCGCCTACGAGCAGTACTTC. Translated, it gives CASSMGQGGAYEQYF.